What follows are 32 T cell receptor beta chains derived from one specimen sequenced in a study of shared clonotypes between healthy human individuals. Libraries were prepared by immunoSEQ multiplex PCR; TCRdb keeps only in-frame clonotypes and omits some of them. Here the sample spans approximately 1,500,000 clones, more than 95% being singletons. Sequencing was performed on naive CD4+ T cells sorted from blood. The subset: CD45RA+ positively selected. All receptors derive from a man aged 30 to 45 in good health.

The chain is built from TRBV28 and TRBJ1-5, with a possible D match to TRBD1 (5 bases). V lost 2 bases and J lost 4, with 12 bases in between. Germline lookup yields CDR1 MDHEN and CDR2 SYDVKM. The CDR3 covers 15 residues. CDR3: CASSLAGAGNQPQHF. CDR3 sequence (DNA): TGTGCCAGCAGTTTAGCTGGGGCAGGGAATCAGCCCCAGCATTTT.

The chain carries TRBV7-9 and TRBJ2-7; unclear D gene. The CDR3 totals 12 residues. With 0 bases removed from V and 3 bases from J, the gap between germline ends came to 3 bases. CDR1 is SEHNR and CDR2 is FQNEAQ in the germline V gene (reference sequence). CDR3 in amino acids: CASSLAHYEQYF. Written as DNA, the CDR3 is TGTGCCAGCAGCTTAGCCCACTACGAGCAGTACTTC.

The CDR3 sequence is CASSLDWGAGKLPYEQYF. The CDR3 region has the DNA TGTGCCAGCAGCTTAGATTGGGGAGCGGGAAAGCTACCCTACGAGCAGTACTTC. The chain uses TRBV11-2 and TRBJ2-7, with 7 positions matching TRBD2. After removal of 0 bases from V and 2 bases from J, the junction contained 13 bases not matched to a gene. The V gene's germline CDR1 is SGHAT and CDR2 FQNNGV. This CDR3 comprises 18 residues.

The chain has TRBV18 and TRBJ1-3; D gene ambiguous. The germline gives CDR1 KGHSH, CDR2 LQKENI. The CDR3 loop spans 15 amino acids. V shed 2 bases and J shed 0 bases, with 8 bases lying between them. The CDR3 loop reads CASSPMGDSGNTIYF. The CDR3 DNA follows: TGTGCCAGCTCACCAATGGGTGACTCTGGAAACACCATATATTTT. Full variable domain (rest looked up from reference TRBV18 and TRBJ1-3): NAGVMQNPRHLVRRRGQEARLRCSPMKGHSHVYWYRQLPEEGLKFMVYLQKENIIDESGMPKERFSAEFPKEGPSILRIQQVVRGDSAAYFCASSPMGDSGNTIYFGEGSWLTVV.

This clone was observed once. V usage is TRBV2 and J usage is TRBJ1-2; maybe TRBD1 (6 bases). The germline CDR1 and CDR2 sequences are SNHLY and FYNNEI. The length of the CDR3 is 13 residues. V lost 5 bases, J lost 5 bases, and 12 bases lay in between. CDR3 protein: CASSSDRTYGYTF. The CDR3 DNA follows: TGTGCCAGCAGTTCGGACAGAACTTATGGCTACACCTTC. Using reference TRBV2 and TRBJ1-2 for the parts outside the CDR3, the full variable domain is EPEVTQTPSHQVTQMGQEVILRCVPISNHLYFYWYRQILGQKVEFLVSFYNNEISEKSEIFDDQFSVERPDGSNFTLKIRSTKLEDSAMYFCASSSDRTYGYTFGSGTRLTVV.

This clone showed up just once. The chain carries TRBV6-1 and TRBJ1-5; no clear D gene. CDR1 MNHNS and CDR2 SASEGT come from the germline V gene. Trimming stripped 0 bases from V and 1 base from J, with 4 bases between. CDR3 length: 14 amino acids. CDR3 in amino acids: CASSEANSNQPQHF. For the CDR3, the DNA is TGTGCCAGCAGTGAAGCAAACAGCAATCAGCCCCAGCATTTT.

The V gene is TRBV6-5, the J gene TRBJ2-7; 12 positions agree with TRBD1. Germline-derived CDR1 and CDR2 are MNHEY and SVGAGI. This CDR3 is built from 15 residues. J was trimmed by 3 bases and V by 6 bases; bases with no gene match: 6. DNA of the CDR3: TGTGCCAGCAGGGGGACAGGGGGCTCATTCTACGAGCAGTACTTC. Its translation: CASRGTGGSFYEQYF.

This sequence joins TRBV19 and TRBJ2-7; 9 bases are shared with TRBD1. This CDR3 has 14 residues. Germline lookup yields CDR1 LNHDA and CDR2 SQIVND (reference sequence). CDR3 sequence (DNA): TGTGACAACCGGGACAGGGCACATTCCTACGAGCAGTACTTC. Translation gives CDNRDRAHSYEQYF.

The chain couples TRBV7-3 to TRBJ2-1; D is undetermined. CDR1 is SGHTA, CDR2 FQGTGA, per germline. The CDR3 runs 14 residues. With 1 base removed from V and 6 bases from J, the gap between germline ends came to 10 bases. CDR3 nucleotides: TGTGCCAGCAGCTTAATGGCCAGTTCCAATGAGCAGTTCTTC. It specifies CASSLMASSNEQFF.

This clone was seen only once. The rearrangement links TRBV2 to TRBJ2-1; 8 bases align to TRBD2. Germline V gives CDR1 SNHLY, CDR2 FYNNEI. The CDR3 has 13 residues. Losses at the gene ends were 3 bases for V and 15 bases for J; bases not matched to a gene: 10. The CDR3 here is CASSESLGLALFF. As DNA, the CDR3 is TGTGCCAGCAGTGAGAGTCTAGGACTAGCTCTGTTCTTC.

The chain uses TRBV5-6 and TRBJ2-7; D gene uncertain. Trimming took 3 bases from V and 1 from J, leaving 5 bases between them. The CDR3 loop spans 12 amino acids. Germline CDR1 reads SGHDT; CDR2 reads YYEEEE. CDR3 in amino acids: CASSSESYEQYF. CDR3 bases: TGTGCCAGCAGCTCCGAATCCTACGAGCAGTACTTC.

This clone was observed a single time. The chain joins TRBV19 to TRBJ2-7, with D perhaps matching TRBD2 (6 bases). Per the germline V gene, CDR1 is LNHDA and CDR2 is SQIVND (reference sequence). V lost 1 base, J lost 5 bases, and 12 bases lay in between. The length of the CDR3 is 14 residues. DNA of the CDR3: TGTGCCAGTAGTATAGCCCGGGGGACGAACGAGCAGTACTTC. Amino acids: CASSIARGTNEQYF.

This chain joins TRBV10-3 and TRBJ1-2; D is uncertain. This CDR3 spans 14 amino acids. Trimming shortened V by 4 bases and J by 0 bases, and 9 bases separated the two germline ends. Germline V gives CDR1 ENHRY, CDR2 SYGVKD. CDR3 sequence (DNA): TGTGCCATCAGTGTGCCAGGAGCTAACTATGGCTACACCTTC. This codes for CAISVPGANYGYTF.

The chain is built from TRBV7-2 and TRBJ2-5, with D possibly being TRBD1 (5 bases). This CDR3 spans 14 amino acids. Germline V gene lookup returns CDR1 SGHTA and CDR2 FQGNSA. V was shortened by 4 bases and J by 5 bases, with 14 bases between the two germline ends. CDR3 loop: CASSSSGSVETQYF. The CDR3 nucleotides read TGTGCCAGCAGCTCATCAGGGTCGGTGGAGACCCAGTACTTC.

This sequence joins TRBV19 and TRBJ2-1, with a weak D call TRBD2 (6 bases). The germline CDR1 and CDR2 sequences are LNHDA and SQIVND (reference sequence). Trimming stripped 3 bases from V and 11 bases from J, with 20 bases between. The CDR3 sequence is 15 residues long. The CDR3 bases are TGTGCCAGTAGTATGGCGGGGCTTTCCGCCGGTCAGCAGTTCTTC. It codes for CASSMAGLSAGQQFF.

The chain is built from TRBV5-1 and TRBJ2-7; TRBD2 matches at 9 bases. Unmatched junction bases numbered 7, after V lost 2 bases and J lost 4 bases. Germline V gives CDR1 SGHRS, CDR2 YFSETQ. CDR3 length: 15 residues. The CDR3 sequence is CASSFSGGPSYEQYF. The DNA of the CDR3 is TGCGCCAGCAGCTTTAGCGGGGGCCCCTCTTACGAGCAGTACTTC.

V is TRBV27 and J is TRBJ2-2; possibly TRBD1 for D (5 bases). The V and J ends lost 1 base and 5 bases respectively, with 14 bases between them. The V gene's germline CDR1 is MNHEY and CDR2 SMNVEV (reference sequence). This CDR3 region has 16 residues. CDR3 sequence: CASSLYQGIGTGELFF. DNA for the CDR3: TGTGCCAGCAGTTTATATCAGGGAATAGGGACCGGGGAGCTGTTTTTT.

DNA for the CDR3: TGTGCCAGTAGTATACTCCCGGGACAGGGGTTGATGACCACCGGGGAGCTGTTTTTT. It translates to CASSILPGQGLMTTGELFF. The chain recombines TRBV19 with TRBJ2-2; TRBD1 matches at 10 bases. The CDR3 loop spans 19 amino acids. CDR1 LNHDA and CDR2 SQIVND come from the germline V gene (reference sequence). Trimming cost V 2 bases and J 4 bases; bases outside gene matches: 13.

Here the CDR3 reads CASSYVTVSSYEQYF. The CDR3 nucleotides are TGTGCCAGCAGCTACGTGACAGTTAGCTCCTACGAGCAGTACTTC. The rearrangement joins TRBV7-8 to TRBJ2-7; D might be TRBD1 (5 bases). Trimming cost V 4 bases and J 0 bases, with 13 bases left between them. This CDR3 contains 15 residues. The V gene's germline CDR1 is SGHVS and CDR2 FQNEAQ.

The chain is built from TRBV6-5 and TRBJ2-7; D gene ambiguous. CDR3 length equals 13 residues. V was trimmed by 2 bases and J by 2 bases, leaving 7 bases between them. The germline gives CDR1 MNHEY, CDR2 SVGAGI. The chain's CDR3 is CASSYRAAYEQYF. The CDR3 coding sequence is TGTGCCAGCAGTTACAGGGCAGCCTACGAGCAGTACTTC.

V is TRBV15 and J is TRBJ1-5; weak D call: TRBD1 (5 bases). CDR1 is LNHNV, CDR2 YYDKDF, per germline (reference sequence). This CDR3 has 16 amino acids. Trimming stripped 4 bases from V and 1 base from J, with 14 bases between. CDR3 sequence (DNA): TGTGCCACCAGCATGGGGGGAGGGTGGAGCAATCAGCCCCAGCATTTT. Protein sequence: CATSMGGGWSNQPQHF.

Written as DNA, the CDR3 is TGTGCCAGCTCACCTCGAATCGACGAGCAGTACTTC. This sequence encodes CASSPRIDEQYF. V and J are TRBV18 and TRBJ2-7; D gene ambiguous. Trimming pared 3 bases from V and 5 bases from J, leaving 8 bases between. CDR3 length: 12 residues. The germline CDR1 and CDR2 sequences are KGHSH and LQKENI. Variable domain in full (rest from reference TRBV18 and TRBJ2-7): NAGVMQNPRHLVRRRGQEARLRCSPMKGHSHVYWYRQLPEEGLKFMVYLQKENIIDESGMPKERFSAEFPKEGPSILRIQQVVRGDSAAYFCASSPRIDEQYFGPGTRLTVT.

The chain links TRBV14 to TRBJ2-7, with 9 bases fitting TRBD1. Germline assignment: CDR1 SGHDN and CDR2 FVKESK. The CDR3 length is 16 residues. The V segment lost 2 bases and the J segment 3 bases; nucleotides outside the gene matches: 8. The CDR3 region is CASSQKPPDRGYEQYF. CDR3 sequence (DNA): TGTGCCAGCAGCCAAAAGCCCCCGGACAGGGGCTACGAGCAGTACTTC.

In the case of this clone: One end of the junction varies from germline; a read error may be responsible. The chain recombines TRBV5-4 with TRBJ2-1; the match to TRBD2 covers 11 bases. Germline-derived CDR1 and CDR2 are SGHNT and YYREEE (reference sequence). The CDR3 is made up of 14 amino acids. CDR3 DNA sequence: TGTGCCAGCAGTTACACGGGGTTAGCGGGAGGGCCGGTCTTC. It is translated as CASSYTGLAGGPVF.

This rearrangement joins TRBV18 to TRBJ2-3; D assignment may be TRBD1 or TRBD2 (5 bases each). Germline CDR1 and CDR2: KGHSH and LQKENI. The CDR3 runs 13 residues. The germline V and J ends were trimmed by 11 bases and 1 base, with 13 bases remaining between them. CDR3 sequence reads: CAGARDGTDTQYF. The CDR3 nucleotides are TGTGCCGGGGCCAGGGACGGCACAGATACGCAGTATTTT.

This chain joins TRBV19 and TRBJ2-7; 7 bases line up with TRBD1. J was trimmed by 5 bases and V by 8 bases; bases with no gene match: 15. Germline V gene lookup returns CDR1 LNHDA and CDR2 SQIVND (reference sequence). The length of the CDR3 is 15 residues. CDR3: CASRKRDRAWNEQYF. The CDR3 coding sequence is TGTGCCAGTCGTAAAAGAGACAGGGCTTGGAACGAGCAGTACTTC.

The CDR3 region is CASRPTGGPYEQYF. Here the CDR3 DNA reads TGTGCCAGCAGGCCGACAGGGGGACCCTACGAGCAGTACTTC. The V and J genes are TRBV27 and TRBJ2-7; 9 bases map to TRBD1. The CDR3 spans 14 residues. Germline V lookup: CDR1 MNHEY, CDR2 SMNVEV (reference sequence). The V and J ends lost 6 bases and 2 bases, in that order; junction bases with no gene match: 5.

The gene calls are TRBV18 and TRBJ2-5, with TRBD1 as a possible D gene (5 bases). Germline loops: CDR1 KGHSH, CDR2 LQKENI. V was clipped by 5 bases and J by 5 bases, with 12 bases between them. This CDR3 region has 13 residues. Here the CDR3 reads CASSSTGGETQYF. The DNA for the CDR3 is TGTGCCAGCTCAAGTACAGGTGGTGAGACCCAGTACTTC.

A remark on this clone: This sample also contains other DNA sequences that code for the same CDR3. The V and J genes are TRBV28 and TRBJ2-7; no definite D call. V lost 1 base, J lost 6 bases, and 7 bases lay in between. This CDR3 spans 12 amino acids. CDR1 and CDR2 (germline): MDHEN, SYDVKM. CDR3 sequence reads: CASSLSGLEQYF. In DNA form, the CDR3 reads TGTGCCAGCAGTTTATCAGGTCTCGAGCAGTACTTC.

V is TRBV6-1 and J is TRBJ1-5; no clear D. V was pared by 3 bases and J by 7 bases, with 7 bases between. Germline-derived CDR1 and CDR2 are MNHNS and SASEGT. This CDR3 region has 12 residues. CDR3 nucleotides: TGTGCCAGCAGTGAGGGAAGACAGCCCCAGCATTTT. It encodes CASSEGRQPQHF.

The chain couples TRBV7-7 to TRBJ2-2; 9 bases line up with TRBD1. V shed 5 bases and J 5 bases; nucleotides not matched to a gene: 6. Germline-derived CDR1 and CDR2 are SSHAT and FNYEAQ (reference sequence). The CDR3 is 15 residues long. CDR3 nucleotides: TGTGCCAGCAGCCCCGGGACAGGGTTTACCGGGGAGCTGTTTTTT. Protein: CASSPGTGFTGELFF.

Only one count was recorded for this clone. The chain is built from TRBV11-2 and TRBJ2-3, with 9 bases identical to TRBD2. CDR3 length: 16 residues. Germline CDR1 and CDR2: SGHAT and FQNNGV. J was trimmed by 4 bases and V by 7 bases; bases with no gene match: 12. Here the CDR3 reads CASTPLALAGSDTQYF. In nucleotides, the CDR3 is TGTGCCAGCACCCCCTTGGCACTAGCGGGTTCAGATACGCAGTATTTT. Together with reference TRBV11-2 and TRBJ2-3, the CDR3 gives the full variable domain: EAGVAQSPRYKIIEKRQSVAFWCNPISGHATLYWYQQILGQGPKLLIQFQNNGVVDDSQLPKDRFSAERLKGVDSTLKIQPAKLEDSAVYLCASTPLALAGSDTQYFGPGTRLTVL.